Below, one T cell receptor (beta chain) is given with its context. Its antigen is unknown. V was cut by 5 bases and J by 5 bases, with 6 bases left in between. The CDR3 contains 12 residues. CDR1 is SEHNR, CDR2 FQNEAQ, per germline (reference sequence). The data are from a study of blood T cells in healthy people across ages. The second PCR ran about 7 to 12 cycles with a sample-barcoded 5' primer and J-beta primers. TCRdb recomputed calls from the 5' RACE reads with MiXCR, one row per CDR3 protein. The data show approximately 1,000,000 distinct CDR3 sequences, 35% to 45% seen once. Whole-study results and caveats: Considered underestimates were the diversity estimates obtained from one million T cells.

The receptor was derived from a man aged 18 to 29 in good health. The specimen sequenced was blood. The genes are TRBV7-9 and TRBJ1-4; no reliable D call. Here the CDR3 reads CASSGQNEKLFF. CDR3 bases: TGTGCCAGCAGCGGCCAGAATGAAAAACTGTTTTTT.